This T cell receptor (beta chain) was captured by sequencing in a study of OX40 agonist ivuxolimab in advanced cancers. Turning to the study itself: Patients achieving partial responses numbered three: one hepatocellular carcinoma case and two cutaneous melanoma cases.

The CDR3 extends over 15 amino acids. CDR1 and CDR2 (germline): SSHAT, FNYEAQ (reference sequence). J gave up 3 bases and V 5 bases, and 8 bases lay outside the gene matches. The protocol was immunoSEQ multiplex PCR, while the TCRdb copy is restricted to in-frame clones and leaves out a portion. The profile shows some 64,000 clones, more than 85% of them singletons. Concerning this clone itself: Its antigen is unidentified.

Study-level findings and limits: There was clonal expansion of CD4+ and CD8+ blood T cells by week 6 at 0.1 to 3.0 mg/kg. Among the nonresponders, some also had low normalized T-cell clonal expansion.

The sequence was collected from an adult with an advanced solid tumor such as melanoma, head and neck, liver or kidney cancer. The sequenced sample was CD4+ or CD8+ T cells sorted from blood, obtained in a trial of the OX40 agonist ivuxolimab. The chain employs TRBV7-7 and TRBJ1-1, with 8 bases matching TRBD1. The CDR3 region is CASSPYRGVDTEAFF. The CDR3 DNA is TGTGCCAGCAGCCCTTACAGGGGGGTGGACACTGAAGCTTTCTTT.